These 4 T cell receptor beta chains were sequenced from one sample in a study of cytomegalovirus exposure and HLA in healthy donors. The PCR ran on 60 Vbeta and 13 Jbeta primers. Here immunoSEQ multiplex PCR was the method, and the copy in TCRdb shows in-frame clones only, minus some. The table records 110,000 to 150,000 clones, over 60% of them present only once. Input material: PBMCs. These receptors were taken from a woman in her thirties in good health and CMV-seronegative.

The CDR3 spells CASSLGTGYERVSGANVLTF. CDR3 nucleotide sequence: TGTGCCAGCAGTTTAGGGACAGGGTACGAAAGGGTGTCTGGGGCCAACGTCCTGACTTTC. The chain has TRBV28 and TRBJ2-6, with 9 bases identical to TRBD1. Trimming cost V 2 bases and J 1 base; bases outside gene matches: 12. The CDR3 loop spans 20 amino acids. Germline CDR1 reads MDHEN; CDR2 reads SYDVKM.

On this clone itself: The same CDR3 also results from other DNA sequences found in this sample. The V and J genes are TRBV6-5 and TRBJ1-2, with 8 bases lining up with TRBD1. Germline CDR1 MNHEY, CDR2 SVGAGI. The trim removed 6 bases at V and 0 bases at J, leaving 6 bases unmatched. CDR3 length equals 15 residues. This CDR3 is CASRTQGAANYGYTF. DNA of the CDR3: TGTGCCAGCAGGACTCAGGGGGCAGCTAACTATGGCTACACCTTC.

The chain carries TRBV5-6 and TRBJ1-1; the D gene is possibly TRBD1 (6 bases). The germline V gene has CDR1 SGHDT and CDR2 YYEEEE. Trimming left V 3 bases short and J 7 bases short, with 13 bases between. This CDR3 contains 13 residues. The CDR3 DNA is TGTGCCAGCAGCTCACTACAGGGCAATGAAGCTTTCTTT. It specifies CASSSLQGNEAFF.

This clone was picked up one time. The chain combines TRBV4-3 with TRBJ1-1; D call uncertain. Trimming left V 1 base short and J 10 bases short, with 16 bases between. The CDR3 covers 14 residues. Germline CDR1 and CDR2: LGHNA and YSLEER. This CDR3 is CASSQGDSRARAFF. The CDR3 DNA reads TGCGCCAGCAGCCAAGGGGATTCGAGGGCAAGAGCTTTCTTT.